Shown below are 30 T cell receptor beta chains from a single sample sequenced in a study of blood T cells in healthy people across ages. The second PCR ran roughly 6 to 11 cycles with a sample-barcoded 5' primer and J-beta primers. MiXCR, applied by TCRdb to the 5' RACE reads, yields one record per CDR3 protein. The top ten clones hold roughly 18% of a sample with roughly 500,000 distinct CDR3 sequences, 27% of them seen once. The sequenced material came from blood. These receptors all stem from a woman in her 70s in good health.

This clonotype was detected only a few times. This clone may be a read error of a much larger clone one base away. The chain couples TRBV2 to TRBJ2-2; 7 nucleotides align to TRBD1. Trimming at V came to 4 bases and at J to 1 base, leaving 0 bases not matched to a gene. Germline-derived CDR1 and CDR2 are SNHLY and FYNNEI. The CDR3 is 14 residues long. CDR3 region: CASSGQGNTGELFF. The CDR3 bases are TGTGCCAGCAGTGGACAGGGGAACACCGGGGAGCTGTTTTTT.

This chain uses TRBV5-1 with TRBJ2-5; D perhaps matches TRBD1 (7 bases). The CDR3 covers 14 residues. V was pared by 4 bases and J by 9 bases, with 19 bases between. CDR1 and CDR2 from the germline V gene are SGHRS and YFSETQ. The CDR3 region has the DNA TGCGCCAGCAGCACCGCGGGACAGCCAGCGGCCCAGTACTTC. Translation: CASSTAGQPAAQYF.

This chain uses TRBV7-2 with TRBJ1-1, with 7 bases matching TRBD1. The trim removed 6 bases at V and 3 bases at J, leaving 13 bases unmatched. This CDR3 region has 16 residues. CDR1 SGHTA and CDR2 FQGNSA come from the germline V gene. CDR3 sequence: CASRLIPGGLDTEAFF. CDR3 nucleotide sequence: TGTGCCAGCAGACTTATACCAGGGGGGTTGGACACTGAAGCTTTCTTT.

Many counts were recorded for this clonotype. The CDR3 DNA follows: TGTGCCAGCCGACGGACAGGGAGCACAGATACGCAGTATTTT. Translation: CASRRTGSTDTQYF. The chain recombines TRBV6-2 or TRBV6-3 with TRBJ2-3; 8 bases match TRBD1. CDR1 is MNHEY and CDR2 is SVGEGT in the germline V gene. This CDR3 has 14 residues. V lost 8 bases, J lost 0 bases, and 4 bases stayed unmatched.

In its sample, this clonotype was seen a few times. The chain employs TRBV20-1 and TRBJ1-5; D unresolved. V was clipped by 3 bases and J by 4 bases, with 10 bases between them. CDR1 and CDR2 (germline): DFQATT, SNEGSKA (reference sequence). This CDR3 is built from 13 residues. The CDR3: CSASKGINQPQHF. For the CDR3, the DNA is TGCAGTGCTAGTAAAGGGATAAATCAGCCCCAGCATTTT.

The V and J genes are TRBV11-2 and TRBJ2-5, with 8 positions matching TRBD1. The J call could be wrong; TRBJ2-7 is a better fit for the DNA end. The CDR3 is made up of 17 amino acids. In germline, CDR1 is SGHAT, CDR2 FQNNGV. CDR3 residues: CASSLAGTGHFSYEQYF. CDR3 DNA: TGTGCCAGCAGCTTAGCGGGGACAGGTCACTTCTCCTACGAGCAGTACTTC.

The J gene is TRBJ2-5, the V gene TRBV5-6; D gene ambiguous. Germline-derived CDR1 and CDR2 are SGHDT and YYEEEE. V lost 4 bases and J lost 1, with 11 bases in between. This CDR3 has 14 amino acids. For the CDR3, the DNA is TGTGCCAGCAGCCCCATCACCTCCCAAGAGACCCAGTACTTC. Residues: CASSPITSQETQYF.

In nucleotides, the CDR3 is TGTGCCAGTAGTAGTTGGGGAGAGGACTATGGCTACACCTTC. It codes for CASSSWGEDYGYTF. The chain carries TRBV19 and TRBJ1-2; D ambiguous. The CDR3 contains 14 residues. V lost 4 bases, J lost 3 bases, and 12 bases lay in between. In germline, CDR1 is LNHDA, CDR2 SQIVND (reference sequence). Full variable domain (missing parts from reference TRBV19 and TRBJ1-2): DGGITQSPKYLFRKEGQNVTLSCEQNLNHDAMYWYRQDPGQGLRLIYYSQIVNDFQKGDIAEGYSVSREKKESFPLTVTSAQKNPTAFYLCASSSWGEDYGYTFGSGTRLTVV.

The chain joins TRBV20-1 to TRBJ2-1; the match to TRBD2 covers 10 bases. Germline V gene data show CDR1 as DFQATT and CDR2 as SNEGSKA (reference sequence). The CDR3 is 14 residues long. Trimming took 6 bases from V and 5 from J; bases not matched to a gene: 7. The CDR3 DNA reads as TGCAGTGCCAGTAGCGGGGGGAACAACAATGAGCAGTTCTTC. Residues: CSASSGGNNNEQFF.

The chain is built from TRBV7-2 and TRBJ2-3; TRBD2 matches at 14 bases. This CDR3 has 16 amino acids. V was pared by 3 bases and J by 5 bases, with 4 bases of the junction left unmatched. Looked up from germline, CDR1 is SGHTA and CDR2 is FQGNSA. CDR3 loop: CASSFGLAGGGDTQYF. DNA for the CDR3: TGTGCCAGCAGCTTTGGACTAGCGGGGGGTGGAGATACGCAGTATTTT.

The chain is built from TRBV24-1 and TRBJ2-1; 8 bases agree with TRBD2. Germline V gene lookup returns CDR1 KGHDR and CDR2 SFDVKD. CDR3 length equals 16 residues. The ends lost 4 bases at V and 4 bases at J; junction bases unmatched: 8. CDR3 residues: CATSDPSGGTYNEQFF. The CDR3 region has the DNA TGTGCCACCAGTGACCCAAGCGGGGGCACGTACAATGAGCAGTTCTTC.

This clonotype occurred a few times. The chain joins TRBV20-1 to TRBJ1-6; 10 positions agree with TRBD1. The CDR3 loop spans 15 amino acids. The ends lost 1 base at V and 7 bases at J; junction bases unmatched: 4. Germline values: CDR1 DFQATT, CDR2 SNEGSKA (reference sequence). CDR3 region: CSARASGQGNSPLHF. The CDR3 nucleotides read TGCAGTGCTAGAGCCTCGGGACAGGGGAATTCACCCCTCCACTTT.

This clonotype turned up a few times. The chain combines TRBV25-1 with TRBJ2-7, with TRBD1 as a possible D gene (6 bases). The CDR3 covers 14 residues. CDR1 and CDR2 (germline): MGHDK, SYGVNS. V was pared by 2 bases and J by 3 bases, with 11 bases between. The CDR3 protein is CASSETLGGYEQYF. The CDR3 coding sequence is TGTGCCAGCAGTGAAACTCTAGGGGGCTACGAGCAGTACTTC.

The chain uses TRBV15 and TRBJ1-2; TRBD1 matches 10 bases. The J segment lost 7 bases and the V segment lost 1 base, leaving 3 bases of the junction unmatched. The CDR3 spans 14 residues. CDR1 is LNHNV and CDR2 is YYDKDF in the germline V gene (reference sequence). The CDR3: CATSRGGTGVGYTF. The CDR3 DNA sequence: TGTGCCACCAGCAGAGGGGGGACAGGGGTTGGCTACACCTTC.

The V gene is TRBV20-1, the J gene TRBJ1-2; possible D gene TRBD1, 6 bases. Trimming removed 4 bases from V and 3 bases from J, with 9 bases in between. The CDR3 has 12 residues. Germline CDR1 DFQATT, CDR2 SNEGSKA (reference sequence). CDR3: CSATGADYGYTF. The CDR3, as DNA: TGCAGTGCTACAGGGGCCGACTATGGCTACACCTTC.

Turning to this clonotype: The junction departs from the called germline gene at one end, perhaps through a read error. The CDR3: CAGSELTGLSYNEQFF. The CDR3 DNA sequence: TGTGCCGGCAGTGAGCTCACAGGCCTCTCCTACAATGAGCAGTTCTTC. The chain combines TRBV6-1 with TRBJ2-5, with D possibly TRBD1 on 5 matching bases. The last part of the DNA fits TRBJ2-1 better; the J call may be wrong. The CDR3 is made up of 16 amino acids. Germline lookup yields CDR1 MNHNS and CDR2 SASEGT.

This clonotype appeared many times. This chain uses TRBV7-2 with TRBJ2-5; the match to TRBD1 covers 7 bases. This CDR3 comprises 13 residues. V lost 6 bases, J lost 4 bases, and 5 bases stayed unmatched. The germline CDR1 and CDR2 sequences are SGHTA and FQGNSA. CDR3: CASSFRGRETQYF. The CDR3 nucleotides are TGTGCCAGCAGTTTCAGGGGGAGAGAGACCCAGTACTTC.

This clonotype was seen only a few times. V and J are TRBV6-2 or TRBV6-3 and TRBJ2-1; 14 nucleotides align to TRBD2. Germline V gives CDR1 MNHEY, CDR2 SVGEGT. Germline trimming cut 2 bases from V and 5 bases from J; bases unmatched to any gene: 5. This CDR3 is 17 amino acids long. The DNA for the CDR3 is TGTGCCAGCAGTTACACCGGACTAGCGGGGGGAAACAATGAGCAGTTCTTC. It codes for CASSYTGLAGGNNEQFF.

This sequence joins TRBV18 and TRBJ2-1; D is ambiguous. The J call may be in error: the DNA end matches TRBJ2-7 better. There are 13 residues in the CDR3. The germline CDR1 and CDR2 sequences are KGHSH and LQKENI. The CDR3 DNA reads TGTGCCAGCTCACCACCTACAGATTACGAGCAGTACTTC. Protein sequence: CASSPPTDYEQYF.

The gene calls are TRBV20-1 and TRBJ1-5; D gene ambiguous. The germline CDR1 and CDR2 sequences are DFQATT and SNEGSKA (reference sequence). The CDR3 runs 12 residues. Trimming pared 6 bases from V and 1 base from J, leaving 7 bases between. The CDR3 sequence is CSASISNQPQHF. CDR3 sequence (DNA): TGCAGTGCCTCCATCAGCAATCAGCCCCAGCATTTT.

This clonotype was counted a few times. This clone may be a read error of a much larger clone one base away. This chain joins TRBV6-2 or TRBV6-3 and TRBJ1-4; no clear D gene. Trimming shortened V by 6 bases and J by 8 bases, and 7 bases separated the two germline ends. CDR1 is MNHEY and CDR2 is SVGEGT in the germline V gene. This CDR3 has 11 amino acids. CDR3 in DNA: TGTGCCAGCAGCGTCCGGGAAAAACTGTTTTTT. It is translated as CASSVREKLFF.

This chain joins TRBV7-2 and TRBJ2-6; 8 bases match TRBD2. V trimming: 5 bases; J trimming: 1 base; junction bases outside the gene matches: 10. This CDR3 contains 18 residues. Germline CDR1 is SGHTA and CDR2 is FQGNSA. CDR3 amino acids: CASSPRSSGASGANVLTF. CDR3 coding DNA: TGTGCCAGCAGCCCTCGCAGTAGCGGGGCATCTGGGGCCAACGTCCTGACTTTC.

V is TRBV29-1 and J is TRBJ2-1, with D perhaps matching TRBD1 or TRBD2 (7 bases each). The DNA end lines up better with TRBJ2-5; the J call may be wrong. Germline V gene data show CDR1 as SQVTM and CDR2 as ANQGSEA. The CDR3 spans 12 residues. In DNA form, the CDR3 reads TGCAGCGTTGCCAGGGGGGGCGAGACCCAGTACTTC. Protein sequence: CSVARGGETQYF.

The genes are TRBV21-1 and TRBJ2-1; the table's D call of TRBD2 was not tested on the DNA. TRBV21-1 is classified as a pseudogene. This CDR3 has 19 amino acids. CDR3 loop: CASSTPGLPIGNSYNEQFF. CDR3 DNA: TGTGCCAGCAGCACCCCGGGACTCCCGATCGGAAACTCCTACAATGAGCAGTTCTTC.

The V and J genes are TRBV10-3 and TRBJ2-1; 14 bases match TRBD2. With V trimmed by 5 bases and J by 0 bases, 6 bases remained unmatched. Germline V gene sequence: CDR1 ENHRY, CDR2 SYGVKD. This CDR3 is 18 amino acids long. For the CDR3, the DNA is TGTGCCATCAGTCCTGGACTAGCGGGGGGCAGCTCCTACAATGAGCAGTTCTTC. Its protein is CAISPGLAGGSSYNEQFF.

The chain uses TRBV29-1 and TRBJ2-1; no firm D call. The CDR3 loop spans 12 amino acids. The V gene's germline CDR1 is SQVTM and CDR2 ANQGSEA. V was trimmed by 7 bases and J by 2 bases, leaving 9 bases between them. The chain's CDR3 is CSARGAYNEQFF. CDR3 in DNA: TGCAGCGCCCGCGGCGCCTACAATGAGCAGTTCTTC.

A few counts support this clonotype. The rearrangement links TRBV18 to TRBJ1-5; 8 positions match TRBD1. The CDR3 is 15 amino acids. Looked up from germline, CDR1 is KGHSH and CDR2 is LQKENI. With V trimmed by 3 bases and J by 4 bases, 5 bases remained unmatched. The CDR3: CASSPLGQGNQPQHF. Here the CDR3 DNA reads TGTGCCAGCTCACCTCTCGGACAGGGTAATCAGCCCCAGCATTTT.

V usage is TRBV20-1 and J usage is TRBJ2-5, with D possibly TRBD2 on 6 matching bases. Germline assignment: CDR1 DFQATT and CDR2 SNEGSKA (reference sequence). The length of the CDR3 is 13 residues. Deletions cut 6 bases from V and 2 bases from J, with 13 bases between. The CDR3 DNA sequence: TGCAGTGCCCCGCGGGGAAATCAAGAGACCCAGTACTTC. As protein: CSAPRGNQETQYF.

The rearrangement uses TRBV24-1 and TRBJ1-1; TRBD1 is a possible D gene (5 bases). Deletions cut 9 bases from V and 4 bases from J, with 11 bases between. Looked up from germline, CDR1 is KGHDR and CDR2 is SFDVKD. The CDR3 consists of 12 residues. CDR3 amino acids: CATVQGGTEAFF. The DNA for the CDR3 is TGTGCCACCGTCCAGGGTGGCACTGAAGCTTTCTTT.

This chain connects TRBV7-9 to TRBJ1-1; D may be TRBD1 (6 bases). With 4 bases removed from V and 4 bases from J, the gap between germline ends came to 16 bases. This CDR3 has 15 residues. Germline-derived CDR1 and CDR2 are SEHNR and FQNEAQ (reference sequence). The CDR3 DNA reads as TGTGCCAGCAGCTCCCTACAGGGCGCGAGCACTGAAGCTTTCTTT. This codes for CASSSLQGASTEAFF. The full variable domain, in which reference TRBV7-9 and TRBJ1-1 provide the parts outside the CDR3, is DTGVSQNPRHKITKRGQNVTFRCDPISEHNRLYWYRQTLGQGPEFLTYFQNEAQLEKSRLLSDRFSAERPKGSFSTLEIQRTEQGDSAMYLCASSSLQGASTEAFFGQGTRLTVV.